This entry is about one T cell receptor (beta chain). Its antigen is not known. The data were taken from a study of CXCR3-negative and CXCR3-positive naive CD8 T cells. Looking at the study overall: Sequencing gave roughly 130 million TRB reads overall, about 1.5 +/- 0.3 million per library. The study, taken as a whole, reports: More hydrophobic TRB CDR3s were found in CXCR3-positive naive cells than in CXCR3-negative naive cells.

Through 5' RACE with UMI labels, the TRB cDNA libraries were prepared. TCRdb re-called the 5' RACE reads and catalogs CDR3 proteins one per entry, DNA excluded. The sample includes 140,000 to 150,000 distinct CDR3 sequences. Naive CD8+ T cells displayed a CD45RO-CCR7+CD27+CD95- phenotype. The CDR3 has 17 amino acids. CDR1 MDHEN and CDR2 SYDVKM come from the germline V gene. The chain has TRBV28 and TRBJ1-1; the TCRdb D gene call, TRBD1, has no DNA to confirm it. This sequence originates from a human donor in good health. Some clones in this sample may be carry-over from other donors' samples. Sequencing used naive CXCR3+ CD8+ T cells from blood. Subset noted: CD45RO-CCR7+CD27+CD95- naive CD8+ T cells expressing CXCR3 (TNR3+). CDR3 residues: CASSTFPGTGMNTEAFF.